This TCR beta chain was documented in a study of T-cell memory formation after mild COVID-19. Across the study: Largely donor-specific TCR clusters were found.

Whole-study results and caveats: The pre-infection memory compartment contained some responding clones, suggesting cross-reactive memory joined. Still unconfirmed is whether the second-wave clones peaking on day 37 recognized SARS-CoV-2.

On this clonotype itself: Its antigen is currently unknown.

V gave up 6 bases and J gave up 0 bases; unmatched junction bases: 9. Germline lookup yields CDR1 LNHNV and CDR2 YYDKDF (reference sequence). The CDR3 consists of 17 residues. TCRdb reprocessed the 5' RACE reads via MiXCR and lists one record per CDR3 protein. The sample records roughly 450,000 distinct CDR3 sequences, approximately 18% being singletons. Specimen: PBMCs or a T cell subset sorted from them (not recorded which). The V and J genes are TRBV15 and TRBJ2-7; TRBD2 matches at 12 bases. This clonotype originated in an adult woman who had mild COVID-19 (a few samples of this study predate the infection). Cell type and time point are not known. The CDR3 DNA reads as TGTGCCACCAGAGACTCCGGGACTAGCGGGCGCTCCTACGAGCAGTACTTC. As protein: CATRDSGTSGRSYEQYF.